This T cell receptor beta chain was found in a study of blood T cell repertoires in COVID-19. About the study: T cells, B-cell-depleted T cells, or PBMCs provided the cDNA or gDNA that served as material.

Enrolled during active infection, Seattle patients were then followed longitudinally. As handled by the study authors: Amplification of reference gene primers provided the estimated nucleated cell counts. Measured with immunoSEQ multiplex PCR; TCRdb has only the in-frame clones, and not every one. The V and J calls and clone size come from that table; D and trimming were worked out from the DNA. The table records roughly 81,000 clones, about 85% of them present only once. The germline V and J ends were trimmed by 6 bases and 7 bases, with 9 bases remaining between them. Germline CDR1 is MNHEY and CDR2 is SVGEGT. The CDR3 sequence is 11 residues long.

Material: peripheral blood. V usage is TRBV6-2 or TRBV6-3 and J usage is TRBJ1-1, with D unresolved. The sequence was obtained from a woman aged 80 or over with COVID-19, enrolled during active disease. In DNA, the CDR3 is TGTGCCAGCAGCCCCTCGGTTGAAGCTTTCTTT. Translation: CASSPSVEAFF.